This TCR beta chain originates from a study of blood T cell repertoires in COVID-19. Study as a whole: T cells, B-cell-depleted T cells, or PBMCs supplied cDNA or gDNA.

The CDR3 runs 17 residues. With 4 bases removed from V and 2 bases from J, the gap between germline ends came to 21 bases. Germline V lookup: CDR1 GTSNPN, CDR2 SVGIG (reference sequence). Profiled with immunoSEQ multiplex PCR; TCRdb holds only in-frame clones, not every one. The repertoire consists of 540,000 or so clones, with 85% to 90% occurring once and the leading ten covering roughly 7.4%. The chain carries TRBV30 and TRBJ1-3; no definite D call. The sample was peripheral blood. The source of this sequence is a woman between 45 and 65 years old with COVID-19, enrolled during active disease. The CDR3 region is CAWNGPRRNVAGNTIYF. The CDR3 DNA follows: TGTGCCTGGAATGGGCCCCGACGAAACGTAGCTGGAAACACCATATATTTT.